Here is one T cell receptor (beta chain) with its context. This entry comes from a study of blood T cell repertoires in COVID-19. Unmatched junction bases numbered 6, after V lost 4 bases and J lost 5 bases. The V gene's germline CDR1 is LGHDT and CDR2 YNNKEL (reference sequence). The length of the CDR3 is 14 residues. The data were produced by immunoSEQ multiplex PCR, yet TCRdb's version contains in-frame clones alone and is incomplete. The sample holds fewer than 250,000 clones, about 83% seen once. The origin of this receptor is a woman in her 50s who had recovered from COVID-19. This chain joins TRBV3-1 (or the pseudogene TRBV3-2) and TRBJ1-1; 8 bases agree with TRBD1. Sequencing was carried out using PBMCs or T cells enriched from blood (not recorded which). CDR3 region: CASSLQGARTEAFF. The CDR3 DNA reads TGTGCCAGCAGCCTTCAGGGGGCGCGAACTGAAGCTTTCTTT.